This T cell receptor beta chain came from a study of Ad26.COV2.S vaccination and SARS-CoV-2 variants. Study outcomes and limitations: Vaccine recipients and placebo recipients showed similar non-spike TCR breadth.

As for this clone: Its antigen is unidentified.

Treatment of the sample: roughly 18 received Ad26.COV2.S at low or high dose, single or two shots; five or six received placebo; per-sample allocation not given. The study sampled participants on day 63 after the first vaccine or placebo injection. It was an adult aged 18-55 years in Boston who was the donor. J gave up 5 bases and V 0 bases, and 3 bases lay outside the gene matches. The CDR3 spans 15 residues. In germline, CDR1 is SGDLS, CDR2 YYNGEE. Profiled with immunoSEQ multiplex PCR; TCRdb holds only in-frame clones, not every one. The sample holds more than 400,000 clones, 90% seen once. Source: peripheral blood, taken in a trial of Ad26.COV2.S vaccine versus placebo. This receptor was obtained from a person between 18 and 60 years old who received the Ad26.COV2.S COVID-19 vaccine or a placebo. The rearrangement links TRBV9 to TRBJ2-1; 9 nucleotides agree with TRBD2. The CDR3 sequence: CASSVGLADNNEQFF. The CDR3 DNA reads TGTGCCAGCAGCGTAGGACTAGCGGACAACAATGAGCAGTTCTTC.